One sample yielded the 28 T cell receptor beta chains listed below, sequenced in a study of cytomegalovirus exposure and HLA in healthy donors. The data were produced by immunoSEQ multiplex PCR, yet TCRdb's version contains in-frame clones alone and is incomplete. This table holds 150,000 to 200,000 clones, 84% found once. The sample consisted of PBMCs. These receptors originate from a man between 25 and 39 years old in good health and CMV-seropositive.

The CDR3 is CASSVSSGSTDTQYF. The CDR3 DNA follows: TGTGCCAGCAGCGTTTCATCAGGGAGCACAGATACGCAGTATTTT. V gene TRBV9 combines with J gene TRBJ2-3, with D possibly TRBD1 on 5 matching bases. V dropped 2 bases and J dropped 0 bases, with 10 bases sitting between them. CDR3 size: 15 residues. CDR1 is SGDLS and CDR2 is YYNGEE in the germline V gene.

V and J are TRBV27 and TRBJ1-2, with TRBD1 matching over 7 bases. Germline CDR1 MNHEY, CDR2 SMNVEV (reference sequence). The ends lost 2 bases at V and 1 base at J; junction bases unmatched: 7. The CDR3 extends over 16 amino acids. The CDR3 here is CASSLTGDPFNYGYTF. The CDR3 nucleotides read TGTGCCAGCAGTTTAACAGGGGACCCATTTAACTATGGCTACACCTTC.

This clone turned up a few times. J is TRBJ1-5 and V is TRBV28; D ambiguous. V lost 5 bases and J 6 bases, leaving 2 bases between the germline ends. Germline V gene data show CDR1 as MDHEN and CDR2 as SYDVKM. The CDR3 loop spans 10 amino acids. CDR3 residues: CASSRQPQHF. CDR3 nucleotide sequence: TGTGCCAGCAGTCGTCAGCCCCAGCATTTT.

V is TRBV7-2 and J is TRBJ1-1; no clear D gene. V dropped 4 bases and J dropped 3 bases, with 9 bases sitting between them. The CDR3 sequence is 13 residues long. Germline V gene sequence: CDR1 SGHTA, CDR2 FQGNSA. As DNA, the CDR3 is TGTGCCAGCAGCTCAACGGGTTACACTGAAGCTTTCTTT. It encodes CASSSTGYTEAFF.

This chain uses TRBV4-1 with TRBJ2-4; D is unresolved. The CDR3 is 15 amino acids. V shed 1 base and J shed 7 bases, with 14 bases lying between them. CDR1 and CDR2 from the germline V gene are MGHRA and YSYEKL. In nucleotides, the CDR3 is TGCGCCAGCAGCCAAGGTCCCACACATCTCAACATTCAGTACTTC. This sequence encodes CASSQGPTHLNIQYF.

The rearrangement uses TRBV18 and TRBJ1-2, with 7 bases that match TRBD1. The trim removed 3 bases at V and 2 bases at J, leaving 6 bases unmatched. CDR3 length: 15 amino acids. Germline CDR1 and CDR2: KGHSH and LQKENI. CDR3 in amino acids: CASSPDRRLNYGYTF. The CDR3 DNA reads as TGTGCCAGCTCACCGGACAGGAGATTGAACTATGGCTACACCTTC.

J is TRBJ2-1 and V is TRBV2; D remains unclear. From germline, CDR1 is SNHLY and CDR2 FYNNEI. V shed 7 bases and J shed 6 bases, with 13 bases lying between them. The CDR3 covers 13 residues. The CDR3 nucleotides are TGTGCCAGCAATTTGGGCAGATCCAATGAGCAGTTCTTC. This gives the protein CASNLGRSNEQFF. The full variable domain, in which reference TRBV2 and TRBJ2-1 provide the parts outside the CDR3, is EPEVTQTPSHQVTQMGQEVILRCVPISNHLYFYWYRQILGQKVEFLVSFYNNEISEKSEIFDDQFSVERPDGSNFTLKIRSTKLEDSAMYFCASNLGRSNEQFFGPGTRLTVL.

The chain employs TRBV27 and TRBJ2-5, with D unclear. This CDR3 contains 14 residues. Germline V gives CDR1 MNHEY, CDR2 SMNVEV (reference sequence). The V and J ends lost 3 bases and 5 bases respectively, with 13 bases between them. The CDR3 region is CASSFSSTRETQYF. CDR3 in DNA: TGTGCCAGCAGTTTTAGCAGTACCCGGGAGACCCAGTACTTC.

V and J are TRBV6-5 and TRBJ1-4; 8 bases line up with TRBD1. This CDR3 has 15 amino acids. Germline V lookup: CDR1 MNHEY, CDR2 SVGAGI. V gave up 5 bases and J gave up 5 bases; unmatched junction bases: 7. CDR3 in DNA: TGTGCCAGCAGTGCCCGGGACAGGAGAAATGAAAAACTGTTTTTT. It translates to CASSARDRRNEKLFF.

The chain employs TRBV5-1 and TRBJ2-7, with D possibly matching TRBD1 (6 bases). This CDR3 has 13 residues. The V end lost 4 bases, the J end lost 2 bases, and 10 bases lay between the germline ends. Germline V gives CDR1 SGHRS, CDR2 YFSETQ. The CDR3 nucleotides are TGCGCCAGCAGCCCGGACAGAGCCTACGAGCAGTACTTC. Its translation is CASSPDRAYEQYF.

The genes are TRBV4-1 and TRBJ2-3; 12 nucleotides align to TRBD2. The CDR3 is 15 residues long. The junction had 4 bases not matched to a gene; V was cut back by 4 bases and J by 5 bases. Germline CDR1 and CDR2: MGHRA and YSYEKL. In DNA, the CDR3 is TGCGCCAGCAGCCCAATGACTAGCGGGAGAGATACGCAGTATTTT. The encoded protein is CASSPMTSGRDTQYF.

In nucleotides, the CDR3 is TGTGCCAGCTCACTAGGGACTAGCGGGACCACAGATACGCAGTATTTT. This sequence encodes CASSLGTSGTTDTQYF. The rearrangement uses TRBV18 and TRBJ2-3; 13 bases agree with TRBD2. The CDR3 is 16 amino acids. V lost 4 bases, J lost 2 bases, and 3 bases stayed unmatched. Germline CDR1 and CDR2: KGHSH and LQKENI.

The chain combines TRBV9 with TRBJ2-3, with 14 bases identical to TRBD2. The J segment lost 4 bases and the V segment lost 2 bases, leaving 6 bases of the junction unmatched. The CDR3 consists of 17 residues. Looked up from germline, CDR1 is SGDLS and CDR2 is YYNGEE. The CDR3 bases are TGTGCCAGCAGCGTCGGGACTAGCGGGAGTTTGGCAGATACGCAGTATTTT. Its protein is CASSVGTSGSLADTQYF.

V usage is TRBV6-5 and J usage is TRBJ1-2; tentative D call: TRBD1 (5 bases). The CDR3 has 15 residues. Germline CDR1 is MNHEY and CDR2 is SVGAGI. V lost 6 bases and J lost 4, with 18 bases in between. The CDR3 DNA reads TGTGCCAGCAGGATGGACACAGCCGGTAGCTATGGCTACACCTTC. It encodes CASRMDTAGSYGYTF.

The chain recombines TRBV9 with TRBJ2-3, with 10 bases that match TRBD2. The CDR3 extends over 15 amino acids. With V trimmed by 3 bases and J by 5 bases, 6 bases remained unmatched. CDR1 SGDLS and CDR2 YYNGEE come from the germline V gene. The CDR3 nucleotides are TGTGCCAGCAGCGCAAGCGGGAGGGTTGGAGATACGCAGTATTTT. Its protein product is CASSASGRVGDTQYF.

The chain has TRBV18 and TRBJ1-5; D may be TRBD1 (6 bases). The germline CDR1 and CDR2 sequences are KGHSH and LQKENI. The CDR3 runs 14 residues. V was shortened by 3 bases and J by 11 bases, with 17 bases between the two germline ends. CDR3 DNA sequence: TGTGCCAGCTCACCCCCGGGACAACCCGAAACCCAGCATTTT. It specifies CASSPPGQPETQHF.

The chain carries TRBV9 and TRBJ2-7; tentative D call: TRBD1 (6 bases). The V gene's germline CDR1 is SGDLS and CDR2 YYNGEE. There are 16 residues in the CDR3. Trimming removed 0 bases from V and 2 bases from J, with 15 bases in between. The CDR3 here is CASSVVPDSSTYEQYF. The DNA for the CDR3 is TGTGCCAGCAGCGTAGTCCCGGACAGTTCGACCTACGAGCAGTACTTC.

The chain is built from TRBV6-5 and TRBJ2-7; 9 bases map to TRBD2. V shed 7 bases and J 7 bases; nucleotides not matched to a gene: 5. This CDR3 is 12 amino acids long. CDR1 and CDR2 from the germline V gene are MNHEY and SVGAGI. CDR3: CASKREDREQYF. Written as DNA, the CDR3 is TGTGCCAGCAAGCGGGAGGACAGGGAGCAGTACTTC.

The V and J genes are TRBV6-5 and TRBJ2-7, with 7 nucleotides matching TRBD2. V shed 0 bases and J 3 bases; nucleotides not matched to a gene: 5. Germline V gives CDR1 MNHEY, CDR2 SVGAGI. CDR3 size: 15 residues. CDR3 sequence (DNA): TGTGCCAGCAGTTACTCGGGAGGGAGCCTCTACGAGCAGTACTTC. This gives the protein CASSYSGGSLYEQYF.

This chain uses TRBV7-7 with TRBJ2-3; 7 nucleotides align to TRBD2. The V and J ends lost 4 bases and 2 bases, in that order; junction bases with no gene match: 3. The CDR3 sequence is 14 residues long. In germline, CDR1 is SSHAT, CDR2 FNYEAQ (reference sequence). The CDR3 nucleotides read TGTGCCAGCAGCTCGCTAGCGGACACAGATACGCAGTATTTT. The encoded protein is CASSSLADTDTQYF.

The genes are TRBV10-1 and TRBJ2-1, with TRBD2 identical over 7 bases. Germline V CDR1 and CDR2: WNHNN, SYGVQD (reference sequence). Trimming removed 4 bases from V and 4 bases from J; junction bases left unmatched: 7. CDR3 size: 15 residues. The DNA for the CDR3 is TGCGCCAGCAGTGTGATGAGGGAGGGGTACAATGAGCAGTTCTTC. Translating gives CASSVMREGYNEQFF.

V gene TRBV7-3 combines with J gene TRBJ2-7; weak D call: TRBD1 (6 bases). Germline CDR1 and CDR2: SGHTA and FQGTGA. The CDR3 extends over 16 amino acids. Trimming pared 5 bases from V and 0 bases from J, leaving 17 bases between. CDR3 DNA: TGTGCCAGCAGCAACTGGGGGCAGGGGTTCTCCTACGAGCAGTACTTC. Its protein is CASSNWGQGFSYEQYF.

This clone was counted once. The V call is TRBV6-5, the J call TRBJ2-7, with TRBD1 as a possible D gene (6 bases). The V end was cut by 6 bases, the J end by 6 bases, with 18 bases between. The germline gives CDR1 MNHEY, CDR2 SVGAGI. The CDR3 sequence is 14 residues long. The DNA of the CDR3 is TGTGCCAGCAGGATTACAGGGTACCGGGTCGAGCAGTACTTC. This encodes CASRITGYRVEQYF.

V is TRBV7-9 and J is TRBJ2-6, with a weak D call TRBD1 (6 bases). The germline CDR1 and CDR2 sequences are SEHNR and FQNEAQ (reference sequence). V was clipped by 2 bases and J by 4 bases, with 18 bases between them. The CDR3 loop spans 18 amino acids. The CDR3 region is CASSLSRTDRSGANVLTF. The CDR3 nucleotides read TGTGCCAGCAGCTTAAGTCGGACAGACCGCTCAGGGGCCAACGTCCTGACTTTC.

The rearrangement uses TRBV15 and TRBJ2-1; the match to TRBD1 covers 8 bases. V trimming: 3 bases; J trimming: 10 bases; junction bases outside the gene matches: 2. Per germline, CDR1 LNHNV and CDR2 YYDKDF (reference sequence). The CDR3 length is 12 residues. The CDR3 DNA sequence: TGTGCCACCAGCAGGGACAGGGCGGAGCAGTTCTTC. Its protein product is CATSRDRAEQFF. The whole variable domain, remainder taken from reference TRBV15 and TRBJ2-1, is DAMVIQNPRYQVTQFGKPVTLSCSQTLNHNVMYWYQQKSSQAPKLLFHYYDKDFNNEADTPDNFQSRRPNTSFCFLDIRSPGLGDTAMYLCATSRDRAEQFFGPGTRLTVL.

The V call is TRBV19, the J call TRBJ2-1, with 11 bases matching TRBD2. Looked up from germline, CDR1 is LNHDA and CDR2 is SQIVND (reference sequence). The trim removed 5 bases at V and 3 bases at J, leaving 6 bases unmatched. The CDR3 totals 16 residues. CDR3 amino acids: CASSLGLAEDYNEQFF. Written as DNA, the CDR3 is TGTGCCAGTAGTTTGGGACTAGCGGAGGACTACAATGAGCAGTTCTTC.

This clone came up once. V and J are TRBV28 and TRBJ2-5, with 8 bases lining up with TRBD1. V lost 6 bases and J lost 6; bases outside the gene matches: 12. CDR1 and CDR2 from the germline V gene are MDHEN and SYDVKM. There are 15 residues in the CDR3. The CDR3: CASSPGQEGRKTQYF. In nucleotides, the CDR3 is TGTGCCAGCAGCCCGGGACAGGAAGGTCGGAAGACCCAGTACTTC.

Only a few counts were recorded for this clone. The chain joins TRBV7-8 to TRBJ2-5; no clear D. CDR3 length: 12 amino acids. V lost 7 bases and J lost 4, with 10 bases in between. The germline CDR1 and CDR2 sequences are SGHVS and FQNEAQ. The CDR3 protein is CASTIHGETQYF. DNA of the CDR3: TGTGCCAGCACCATCCACGGAGAGACCCAGTACTTC.